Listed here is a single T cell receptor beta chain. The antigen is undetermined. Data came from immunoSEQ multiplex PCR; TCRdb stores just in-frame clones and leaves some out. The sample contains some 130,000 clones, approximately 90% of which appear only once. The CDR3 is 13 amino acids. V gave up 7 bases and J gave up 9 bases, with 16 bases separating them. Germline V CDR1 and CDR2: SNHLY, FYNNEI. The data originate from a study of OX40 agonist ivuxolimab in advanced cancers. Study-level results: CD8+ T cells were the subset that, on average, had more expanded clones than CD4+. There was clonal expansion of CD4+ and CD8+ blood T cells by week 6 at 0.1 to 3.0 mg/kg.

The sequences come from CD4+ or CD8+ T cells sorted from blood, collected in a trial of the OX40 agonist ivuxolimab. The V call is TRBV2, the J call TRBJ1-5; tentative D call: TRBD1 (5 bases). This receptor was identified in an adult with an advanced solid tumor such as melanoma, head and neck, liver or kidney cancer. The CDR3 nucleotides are TGTGCCAGCAACCCCGGGACGACGCCGCCCCAGCATTTT. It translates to CASNPGTTPPQHF.